This T cell receptor (beta chain) is from a study of early stage breast cancer tumors. Study in general: Of 15 to 20 invasive breast tumors, about 12 were hormone receptor-positive, HER2-negative.

The germline gives CDR1 SNHLY, CDR2 FYNNEI. This CDR3 contains 14 residues. Trimming left V 1 base short and J 5 bases short, with 8 bases between. Concerning this clone: Its antigen is unidentified.

Here immunoSEQ multiplex PCR was the method, and the copy in TCRdb shows in-frame clones only, minus some. This sample carries fewer than 35,000 clones, roughly 80% of them seen once, and the ten largest clones take 10%. Study results and caveats: Compared with adjacent normal breast, tumors showed 2.5 to 3-fold denser, more clonal T cells. Blood repertoires resembled normal breast more than tumor. Commonly generated sequences made up most enriched TCRB sequences shared between patients.

The sequence derives from a person in their thirties with breast cancer. The chain recombines TRBV2 with TRBJ1-4; D is uncertain. Sequencing was performed on breast tumor tissue. The chain's CDR3 is CASSEDSYNEKLFF. The CDR3, as DNA: TGTGCCAGCAGTGAAGACAGTTACAATGAAAAACTGTTTTTT. Based on the CDR3 plus reference TRBV2 and TRBJ1-4, the full variable domain is EPEVTQTPSHQVTQMGQEVILRCVPISNHLYFYWYRQILGQKVEFLVSFYNNEISEKSEIFDDQFSVERPDGSNFTLKIRSTKLEDSAMYFCASSEDSYNEKLFFGSGTQLSVL.